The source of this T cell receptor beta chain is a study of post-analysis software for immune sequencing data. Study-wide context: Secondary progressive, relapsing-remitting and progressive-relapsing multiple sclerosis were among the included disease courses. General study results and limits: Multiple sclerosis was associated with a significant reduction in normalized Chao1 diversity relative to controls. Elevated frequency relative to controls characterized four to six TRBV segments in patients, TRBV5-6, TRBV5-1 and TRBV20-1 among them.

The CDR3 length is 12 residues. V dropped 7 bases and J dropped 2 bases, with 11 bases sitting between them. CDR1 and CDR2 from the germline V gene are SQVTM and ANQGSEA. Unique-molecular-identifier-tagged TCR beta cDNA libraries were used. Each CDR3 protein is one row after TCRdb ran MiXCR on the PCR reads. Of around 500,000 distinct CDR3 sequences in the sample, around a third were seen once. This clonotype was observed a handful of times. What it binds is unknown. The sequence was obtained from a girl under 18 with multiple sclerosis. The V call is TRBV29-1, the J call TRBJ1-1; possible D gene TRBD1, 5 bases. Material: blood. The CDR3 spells CSGAGYNTEAFF. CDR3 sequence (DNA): TGCAGCGGGGCAGGGTACAACACTGAAGCTTTCTTT.